These 27 T cell receptor beta chains share one sample of origin, sequenced in a study of shared T cell receptors in the human thymus. Using immunoSEQ multiplex PCR, the repertoire was profiled, and TCRdb retains in-frame clones only, with some absent. The table shows around 730,000 clones, with approximately 85% occurring only once. This sample was also put to use in a study of human thymus T cells.

The sequenced sample consisted of thymocytes. These receptors were collected from a girl in the first two years of life with a congenital heart defect.

The gene calls are TRBV6-1 and TRBJ2-5; D is possibly TRBD1 (5 bases). CDR1 MNHNS and CDR2 SASEGT come from the germline V gene. The V end was cut by 2 bases, the J end by 1 base, with 14 bases between. This CDR3 comprises 16 residues. The CDR3 DNA reads as TGTGCCAGCAGTGAATTAAAGGACACCTTCCAAGAGACCCAGTACTTC. Its protein is CASSELKDTFQETQYF.

CDR3 protein: CASSLDRSEQYF. Here the CDR3 DNA reads TGTGCCAGCAGTTTAGACAGGAGCGAGCAGTACTTC. This chain links TRBV28 with TRBJ2-5; TRBD1 is a possible D gene (6 bases). The assigned J gene may be wrong: the sequence end matches TRBJ2-7 better. This CDR3 is 12 amino acids long. In germline, CDR1 is MDHEN, CDR2 SYDVKM.

The chain links TRBV18 to TRBJ1-3; D is unresolved. This CDR3 spans 15 amino acids. V was clipped by 3 bases and J by 0 bases, with 9 bases between them. Per germline, CDR1 KGHSH and CDR2 LQKENI. CDR3: CASSPGGSSGNTIYF. For the CDR3, the DNA is TGTGCCAGCTCACCGGGAGGAAGCTCTGGAAACACCATATATTTT.

The CDR3 sequence is CASSDSGDRGLTEAFF. The CDR3 DNA reads as TGTGCCAGCAGTGACTCCGGGGACAGGGGGCTCACTGAAGCTTTCTTT. The chain recombines TRBV2 with TRBJ1-1; TRBD1 agrees at 12 bases. This CDR3 has 16 residues. Trimming at V came to 3 bases and at J to 4 bases, leaving 6 bases not matched to a gene. Germline V CDR1 and CDR2: SNHLY, FYNNEI.

This clone came up a few times. CDR3 nucleotides: TGTGCTAGTGGTTTGAATGAACAGCAGACCTGGCATGTGAACACTGAAGCTTTCTTT. Its translation: CASGLNEQQTWHVNTEAFF. This chain links TRBV12-5 with TRBJ1-1; D remains ambiguous. CDR3 length: 19 amino acids. V was pared by 2 bases and J by 0 bases, with 22 bases between. Germline-derived CDR1 and CDR2 are LGHNT and FRNRAP.

The V and J genes are TRBV28 and TRBJ1-1, with D perhaps TRBD1 (5 bases). The V and J ends lost 8 bases and 5 bases respectively, with 18 bases between them. The CDR3 has 14 amino acids. Germline V CDR1 and CDR2: MDHEN, SYDVKM. CDR3 DNA: TGTGCCAGCGGCCTACAGGTGCCAGGGACTGAAGCTTTCTTT. Translation: CASGLQVPGTEAFF.

The V gene is TRBV28, the J gene TRBJ2-7, with unresolved D. The CDR3 is made up of 13 amino acids. Germline V gives CDR1 MDHEN, CDR2 SYDVKM. Deletions cut 4 bases from V and 4 bases from J, with 11 bases between. This CDR3 reads CASSSYPQYEQYF. Here the CDR3 DNA reads TGTGCCAGCAGTTCCTACCCCCAATACGAGCAGTACTTC.

The rearrangement links TRBV28 to TRBJ1-2; D is undetermined. There are 14 residues in the CDR3. V gave up 6 bases and J gave up 6 bases, with 17 bases separating them. CDR1 MDHEN and CDR2 SYDVKM come from the germline V gene. The CDR3 sequence is CASSLTRRKNGYTF. In DNA, the CDR3 is TGTGCCAGCAGCCTCACGAGGAGGAAAAATGGCTACACCTTC.

This clone appeared once. The genes are TRBV5-6 and TRBJ2-1; D is possibly TRBD1 (5 bases). V lost 0 bases and J 2 bases, leaving 9 bases between the germline ends. This CDR3 is 15 amino acids long. Germline values: CDR1 SGHDT, CDR2 YYEEEE. CDR3 DNA sequence: TGTGCCAGCAGCTTGGACAGGCTCACCTACAATGAGCAGTTCTTC. Residues: CASSLDRLTYNEQFF.

The chain links TRBV7-6 to TRBJ2-3; D unclear. This CDR3 comprises 17 residues. Between the trimmed V and J ends, which lost 1 base and 3 bases, there was a span of 17 bases. Looked up from germline, CDR1 is SGHVS and CDR2 is FNYEAQ. The CDR3 DNA sequence: TGTGCCAGCAGCTTAGATGTGGCGAATCTAGAGACAGATACGCAGTATTTT. Amino acids: CASSLDVANLETDTQYF.

The gene calls are TRBV7-6 and TRBJ1-1; D is perhaps TRBD1 (5 bases). V shed 0 bases and J shed 8 bases, with 13 bases lying between them. CDR3 length equals 14 residues. Per germline, CDR1 SGHVS and CDR2 FNYEAQ. The CDR3 region is CASSLAQRRGEAFF. In DNA form, the CDR3 reads TGTGCCAGCAGCTTAGCGCAGAGGCGGGGGGAAGCTTTCTTT.

The gene calls are TRBV6-6 and TRBJ2-5; D ambiguous. Trimming cost V 0 bases and J 2 bases, with 4 bases left between them. The CDR3 loop spans 13 amino acids. CDR1 is MNHNY, CDR2 SVGAGI, per germline (reference sequence). The CDR3: CASSYSLQETQYF. The DNA of the CDR3 is TGTGCCAGCAGTTACTCCCTACAAGAGACCCAGTACTTC.

This sequence joins TRBV28 and TRBJ2-5, with TRBD2 matching 15 bases. Germline values: CDR1 MDHEN, CDR2 SYDVKM. CDR3 length: 17 residues. Losses at the gene ends were 5 bases for V and 5 bases for J; bases not matched to a gene: 9. The CDR3 DNA sequence: TGTGCCAGCAGTATGGGACTAGCGGGGGGACCTAGGGAGACCCAGTACTTC. This gives the protein CASSMGLAGGPRETQYF.

The chain couples TRBV4-3 to TRBJ2-2; D perhaps matches TRBD2 (5 bases). The germline V gene has CDR1 LGHNA and CDR2 YSLEER. Trimming stripped 0 bases from V and 7 bases from J, with 9 bases between. The CDR3 extends over 14 amino acids. CDR3 nucleotides: TGCGCCAGCAGCCAAGATCGGGGTGGCGGGGAGCTGTTTTTT. Protein sequence: CASSQDRGGGELFF.

This clone was recorded a few times. The V call is TRBV28, the J call TRBJ2-1; 7 bases map to TRBD2. The ends lost 7 bases at V and 3 bases at J; junction bases unmatched: 3. This CDR3 is 13 amino acids long. Germline-derived CDR1 and CDR2 are MDHEN and SYDVKM. The CDR3 nucleotides are TGTGCCAGCAAAGGCGGGGGCTACAATGAGCAGTTCTTC. It encodes CASKGGGYNEQFF. The full variable domain, in which reference TRBV28 and TRBJ2-1 provide the parts outside the CDR3, is DVKVTQSSRYLVKRTGEKVFLECVQDMDHENMFWYRQDPGLGLRLIYFSYDVKMKEKGDIPEGYSVSREKKERFSLILESASTNQTSMYLCASKGGGYNEQFFGPGTRLTVL.

The chain joins TRBV9 to TRBJ1-6, with 9 nucleotides matching TRBD1. CDR1 and CDR2 (germline): SGDLS, YYNGEE. The V gene end was trimmed by 4 bases and the J gene end by 7 bases; junction bases not matched to a gene: 12. This CDR3 has 17 residues. CDR3 loop: CASSSRGGGQGNSPLHF. CDR3 DNA sequence: TGTGCCAGCAGCTCTCGTGGCGGGGGACAGGGAAATTCACCCCTCCACTTT.

This clone was detected once. CDR3 in amino acids: CAISELRRGGQETQYF. CDR3 sequence (DNA): TGTGCCATCAGTGAGTTGCGCCGCGGGGGTCAAGAGACCCAGTACTTC. The chain recombines TRBV10-3 with TRBJ2-5; TRBD2 aligns across 7 bases. CDR3 size: 16 residues. CDR1 is ENHRY and CDR2 is SYGVKD in the germline V gene. Trimming cost V 1 base and J 2 bases; bases outside gene matches: 7.

The genes are TRBV14 and TRBJ1-2; D unresolved. The germline V and J ends were trimmed by 4 bases and 4 bases, with 13 bases remaining between them. Germline V lookup: CDR1 SGHDN, CDR2 FVKESK. CDR3 length equals 14 residues. The CDR3 coding sequence is TGTGCCAGCAGCCCTGAGGCCGCGCCCTATGGCTACACCTTC. It translates to CASSPEAAPYGYTF.

The sample holds a few counts of this clone. This sequence joins TRBV5-8 and TRBJ1-1; no clear D. The CDR3 is 19 amino acids. Germline-derived CDR1 and CDR2 are SGHTS and YDEGEE. Deletions cut 3 bases from V and 1 base from J, with 25 bases between. The CDR3 DNA reads TGTGCCAGCAGCTCACCGGGGTACTCCCGTCCCGCGGAGAACACTGAAGCTTTCTTT. This sequence encodes CASSSPGYSRPAENTEAFF. The variable domain in full, completed from reference TRBV5-8 and TRBJ1-1, reads EAGVTQSPTHLIKTRGQQATLRCSPISGHTSVYWYQQALGLGLQFLLWYDEGEERNRGNFPPRFSGRQFPNYSSELNVNALELEDSALYLCASSSPGYSRPAENTEAFFGQGTRLTVV.

The chain joins TRBV27 to TRBJ1-3; possible D gene TRBD1, 6 bases. Germline V CDR1 and CDR2: MNHEY, SMNVEV (reference sequence). Trimming shortened V by 5 bases and J by 0 bases, and 14 bases separated the two germline ends. The CDR3 is made up of 16 amino acids. The CDR3 here is CASSHNRDNSGNTIYF. CDR3 in DNA: TGTGCCAGCAGTCACAACCGGGACAACTCTGGAAACACCATATATTTT.

The chain carries TRBV4-2 and TRBJ2-1, with 14 bases fitting TRBD2. The CDR3 runs 18 residues. Trimming cost V 4 bases and J 7 bases; bases outside gene matches: 12. Germline CDR1 LGHNA, CDR2 YNFKEQ. The CDR3 is CASSLGTSGGTPLNEQFF. DNA of the CDR3: TGTGCCAGCAGCCTCGGGACTAGCGGGGGAACACCCTTAAATGAGCAGTTCTTC.

This rearrangement joins TRBV5-1 to TRBJ2-5; maybe TRBD1 (6 bases). The DNA matches TRBJ2-7 better at its end, which makes the J call doubtful. Germline CDR1 and CDR2: SGHRS and YFSETQ. This CDR3 spans 14 amino acids. CDR3 bases: TGCGCCAGCAGCTTACAGGGACCAACCTACGAGCAGTACTTC. Encoded protein: CASSLQGPTYEQYF.

This chain's CDR3 is CAWSDIRDRVQPQHF. Written as DNA, the CDR3 is TGTGCCTGGAGCGACATCCGGGACAGGGTTCAGCCCCAGCATTTT. The chain carries TRBV30 and TRBJ1-5, with 9 bases aligning to TRBD1. The CDR3 length is 15 residues. Germline V gene lookup returns CDR1 GTSNPN and CDR2 SVGIG (reference sequence). With V trimmed by 3 bases and J by 6 bases, 9 bases remained unmatched.

V is TRBV14 and J is TRBJ2-2; D might be TRBD2 (6 bases). V was clipped by 0 bases and J by 0 bases, with 14 bases between them. The CDR3 totals 18 residues. Germline V lookup: CDR1 SGHDN, CDR2 FVKESK. CDR3 amino acids: CASSQDQKLAANTGELFF. The CDR3 DNA follows: TGTGCCAGCAGCCAAGACCAAAAACTAGCCGCGAACACCGGGGAGCTGTTTTTT. The variable domain in full, completed from reference TRBV14 and TRBJ2-2, reads EAGVTQFPSHSVIEKGQTVTLRCDPISGHDNLYWYRRVMGKEIKFLLHFVKESKQDESGMPNNRFLAERTGGTYSTLKVQPAELEDSGVYFCASSQDQKLAANTGELFFGEGSRLTVL.

The chain's CDR3 is CAKMRGGFRNEQFF. CDR3 nucleotide sequence: TGTGCCAAAATGCGGGGGGGCTTTCGAAATGAGCAGTTCTTC. V usage is TRBV12-5 and J usage is TRBJ2-1, with 9 bases that match TRBD2. CDR3 length equals 14 residues. From germline, CDR1 is LGHNT and CDR2 FRNRAP.

The rearrangement joins TRBV6-5 to TRBJ1-2, with 7 positions matching TRBD1. With 3 bases clipped from V and 8 bases from J, the junction kept 12 bases outside the gene matches. The germline gives CDR1 MNHEY, CDR2 SVGAGI. CDR3 length: 15 amino acids. The DNA of the CDR3 is TGTGCCAGCAGTTATTCCGGGACAGCACTAAAGGGCTACACCTTC. Translated, it gives CASSYSGTALKGYTF.

The chain couples TRBV10-3 to TRBJ1-6, with a tentative D call TRBD1 (6 bases). The CDR3 consists of 20 residues. The ends were cut back, 4 bases at V and 0 bases at J, with 22 bases in the middle. Germline assignment: CDR1 ENHRY and CDR2 SYGVKD. CDR3 sequence reads: CAISARRGPYPLSYNSPLHF. In nucleotides, the CDR3 is TGTGCCATCAGTGCGCGCAGGGGCCCTTATCCACTCTCCTATAATTCACCCCTCCACTTT.